The T cell receptor beta chain under discussion was sequenced for a study of regulatory T cells in long-lasting Graves disease. Regarding time point: newly diagnosed GD, antithyroid drugs for less than 3 months. PBMCs were the source of the RNA used for TCR sequencing. EDTA tubes received about 9.3 milliliters of collected peripheral blood. V lost 5 bases, J lost 3 bases, and 17 bases lay in between. Germline loops: CDR1 SGHTA, CDR2 FQGNSA. The CDR3 covers 15 residues. Combining iRepertoire HTBI primers with Arm-PCR of CDR3 regions, the authors built TCR beta libraries. TCRdb processed the multiplex PCR reads anew with MiXCR; each CDR3 protein has one entry. This table holds 600,000 to 650,000 distinct CDR3 sequences, about 15% found once. These same records also appear under a second study, on T cells in Graves' hyperthyroidism and ophthalmopathy. From that second work: Ophthalmopathy was told apart from stable hyperthyroidism by a 13 V-J model.

The input for sequencing was peripheral blood mononuclear cells (PBMCs), taken at new diagnosis, from a patient treated with antithyroid drugs. The receptor was derived from a woman younger than 45 with Graves disease. The chain has TRBV7-2 and TRBJ2-7, with D perhaps matching TRBD1 or TRBD2 (5 bases each). The CDR3 loop reads CASSPIPGPYYEQYF. CDR3 DNA sequence: TGTGCCAGCAGCCCAATCCCGGGACCATACTACGAGCAGTACTTC.